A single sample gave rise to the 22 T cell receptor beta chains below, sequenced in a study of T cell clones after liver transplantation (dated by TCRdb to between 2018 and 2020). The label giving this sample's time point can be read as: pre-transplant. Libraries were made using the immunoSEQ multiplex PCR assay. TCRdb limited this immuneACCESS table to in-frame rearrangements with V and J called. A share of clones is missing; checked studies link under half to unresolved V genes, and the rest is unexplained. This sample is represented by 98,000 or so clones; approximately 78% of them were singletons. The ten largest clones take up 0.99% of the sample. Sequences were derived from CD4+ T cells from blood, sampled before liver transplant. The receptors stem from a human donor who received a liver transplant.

The DNA for the CDR3 is TGTGCCAGCAGCTTAAGGGGGTCGGGAGAGACCCAGTACTTC. It encodes CASSLRGSGETQYF. This sequence joins TRBV7-3 and TRBJ2-5; D is tentatively TRBD1 or TRBD2 (5 bases each). Germline V CDR1 and CDR2: SGHTA, FQGTGA. CDR3 length equals 14 residues. The germline V and J ends were trimmed by 1 base and 4 bases, with 10 bases remaining between them.

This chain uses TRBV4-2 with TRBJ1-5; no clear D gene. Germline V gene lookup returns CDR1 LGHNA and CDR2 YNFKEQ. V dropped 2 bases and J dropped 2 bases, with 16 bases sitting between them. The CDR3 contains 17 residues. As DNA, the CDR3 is TGTGCCAGCAGCCAAATGGAGAGGGTGGGCGGCAATCAGCCCCAGCATTTT. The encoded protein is CASSQMERVGGNQPQHF.

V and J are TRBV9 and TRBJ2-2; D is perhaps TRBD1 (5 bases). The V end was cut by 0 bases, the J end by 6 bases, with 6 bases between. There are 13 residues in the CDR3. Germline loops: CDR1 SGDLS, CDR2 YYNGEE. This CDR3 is CASSVGQPGELFF. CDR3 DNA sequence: TGTGCCAGCAGCGTAGGACAGCCCGGGGAGCTGTTTTTT.

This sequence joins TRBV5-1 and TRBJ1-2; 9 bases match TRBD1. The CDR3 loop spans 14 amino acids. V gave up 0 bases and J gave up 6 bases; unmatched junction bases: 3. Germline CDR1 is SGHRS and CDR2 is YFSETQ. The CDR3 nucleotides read TGCGCCAGCAGCTTGGTGGGACAGGGAAATGGCTACACCTTC. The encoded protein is CASSLVGQGNGYTF.

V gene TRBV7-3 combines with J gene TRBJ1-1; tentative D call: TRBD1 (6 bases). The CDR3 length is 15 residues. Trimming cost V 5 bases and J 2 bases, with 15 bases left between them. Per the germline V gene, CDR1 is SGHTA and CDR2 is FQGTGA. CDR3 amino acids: CASSPSGGQNTEAFF. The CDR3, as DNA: TGTGCCAGCAGCCCCTCGGGGGGCCAAAACACTGAAGCTTTCTTT.

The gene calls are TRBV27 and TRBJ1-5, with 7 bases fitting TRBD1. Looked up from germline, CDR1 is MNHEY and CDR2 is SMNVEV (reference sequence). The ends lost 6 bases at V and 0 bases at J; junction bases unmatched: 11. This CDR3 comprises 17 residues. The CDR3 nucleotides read TGTGCCAGCAGAAGACTGGGACAGATTAATAGCAATCAGCCCCAGCATTTT. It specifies CASRRLGQINSNQPQHF.

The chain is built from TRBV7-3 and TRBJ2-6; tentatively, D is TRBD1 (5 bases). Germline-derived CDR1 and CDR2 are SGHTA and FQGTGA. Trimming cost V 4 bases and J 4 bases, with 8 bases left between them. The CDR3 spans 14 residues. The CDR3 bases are TGTGCCAGCAGCTCAGGGCAAGGGGCCAACGTCCTGACTTTC. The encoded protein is CASSSGQGANVLTF.

Here the CDR3 DNA reads TGTGCCAGCAGCTCCCCGAAAGGGACTCAAGCCGCGAACACCGGGGAGCTGTTTTTT. It translates to CASSSPKGTQAANTGELFF. The chain employs TRBV7-9 and TRBJ2-2; tentatively, D is TRBD2 (6 bases). Trimming left V 4 bases short and J 0 bases short, with 21 bases between. CDR1 is SEHNR and CDR2 is FQNEAQ in the germline V gene (reference sequence). This CDR3 comprises 19 residues.

In DNA, the CDR3 is TGCGCCAGCAGCTTGGGGGCAAGCGGGAGCGCGGCAGATACGCAGTATTTT. Protein sequence: CASSLGASGSAADTQYF. The V and J genes are TRBV5-1 and TRBJ2-3, with 8 bases identical to TRBD2. The length of the CDR3 is 17 residues. J gave up 4 bases and V 0 bases, and 10 bases lay outside the gene matches. Germline V lookup: CDR1 SGHRS, CDR2 YFSETQ.

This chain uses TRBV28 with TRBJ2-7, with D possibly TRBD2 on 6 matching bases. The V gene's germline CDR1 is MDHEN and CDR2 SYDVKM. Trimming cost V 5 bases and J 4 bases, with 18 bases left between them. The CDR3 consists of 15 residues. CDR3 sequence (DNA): TGTGCCAGCAGTCCAGGTGGGACGGGAGAATACGAGCAGTACTTC. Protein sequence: CASSPGGTGEYEQYF.

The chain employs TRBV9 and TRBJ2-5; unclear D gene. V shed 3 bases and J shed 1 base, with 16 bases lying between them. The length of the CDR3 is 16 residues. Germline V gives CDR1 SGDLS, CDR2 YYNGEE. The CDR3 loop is CASSAARPAAQETQYF. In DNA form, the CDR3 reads TGTGCCAGCAGCGCTGCTAGGCCCGCCGCCCAAGAGACCCAGTACTTC.

This chain's CDR3 is CASSERDRFTDTQYF. CDR3 nucleotides: TGTGCCAGCAGTGAACGGGATAGGTTCACAGATACGCAGTATTTT. The chain carries TRBV6-1 and TRBJ2-3, with D tentatively TRBD2 (5 bases). The germline CDR1 and CDR2 sequences are MNHNS and SASEGT. The CDR3 covers 15 residues. The V gene lost 2 bases and the J gene lost 2 bases, with 11 bases spanning the gap.

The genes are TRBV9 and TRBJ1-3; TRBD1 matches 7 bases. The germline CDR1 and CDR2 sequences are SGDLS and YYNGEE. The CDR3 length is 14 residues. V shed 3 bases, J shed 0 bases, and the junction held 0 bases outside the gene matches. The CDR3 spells CASSDRGSGNTIYF. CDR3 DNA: TGTGCCAGCAGCGACAGGGGCTCTGGAAACACCATATATTTT.

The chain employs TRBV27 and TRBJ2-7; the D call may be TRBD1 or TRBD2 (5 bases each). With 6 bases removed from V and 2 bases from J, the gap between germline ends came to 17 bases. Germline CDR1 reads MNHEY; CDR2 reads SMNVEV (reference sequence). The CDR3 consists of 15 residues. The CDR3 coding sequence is TGTGCCAGCAGACCCCATGAGGGGTCCCCCTACGAGCAGTACTTC. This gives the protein CASRPHEGSPYEQYF.

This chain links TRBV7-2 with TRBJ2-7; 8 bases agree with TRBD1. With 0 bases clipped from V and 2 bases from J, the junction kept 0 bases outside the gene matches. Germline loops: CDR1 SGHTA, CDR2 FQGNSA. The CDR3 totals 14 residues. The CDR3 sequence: CASSLATGAYEQYF. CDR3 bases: TGTGCCAGCAGCTTAGCGACAGGGGCCTACGAGCAGTACTTC.

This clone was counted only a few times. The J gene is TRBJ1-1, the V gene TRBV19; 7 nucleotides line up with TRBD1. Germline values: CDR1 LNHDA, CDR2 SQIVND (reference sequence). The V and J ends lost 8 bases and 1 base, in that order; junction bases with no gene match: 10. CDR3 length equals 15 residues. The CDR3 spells CASELGTAPNTEAFF. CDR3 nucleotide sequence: TGTGCCAGTGAGCTGGGGACAGCCCCGAACACTGAAGCTTTCTTT.

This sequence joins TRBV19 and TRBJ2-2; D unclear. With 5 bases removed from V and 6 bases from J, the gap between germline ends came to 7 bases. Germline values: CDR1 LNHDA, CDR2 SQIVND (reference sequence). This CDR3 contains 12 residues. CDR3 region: CASSLAAGELFF. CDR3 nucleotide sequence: TGTGCCAGTAGTTTGGCTGCCGGGGAGCTGTTTTTT.

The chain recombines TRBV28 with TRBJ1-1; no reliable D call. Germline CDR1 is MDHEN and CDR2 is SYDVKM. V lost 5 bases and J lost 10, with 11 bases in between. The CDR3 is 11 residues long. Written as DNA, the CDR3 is TGTGCCAGCAGTGGGGAGAGTGTAGCTTTCTTT. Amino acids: CASSGESVAFF.

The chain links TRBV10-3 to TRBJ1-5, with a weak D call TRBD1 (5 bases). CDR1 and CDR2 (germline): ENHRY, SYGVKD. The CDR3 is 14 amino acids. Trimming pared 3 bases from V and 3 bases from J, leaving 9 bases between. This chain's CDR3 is CAISDRGDNQPQHF. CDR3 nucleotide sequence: TGTGCCATCAGTGACCGGGGCGACAATCAGCCCCAGCATTTT.

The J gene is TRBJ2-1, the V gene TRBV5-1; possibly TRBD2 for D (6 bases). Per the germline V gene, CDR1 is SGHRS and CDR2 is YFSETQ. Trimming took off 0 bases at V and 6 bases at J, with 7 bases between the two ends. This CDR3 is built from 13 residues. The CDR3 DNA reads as TGCGCCAGCAGCTTGGGCGGGATCAATGAGCAGTTCTTC. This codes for CASSLGGINEQFF.

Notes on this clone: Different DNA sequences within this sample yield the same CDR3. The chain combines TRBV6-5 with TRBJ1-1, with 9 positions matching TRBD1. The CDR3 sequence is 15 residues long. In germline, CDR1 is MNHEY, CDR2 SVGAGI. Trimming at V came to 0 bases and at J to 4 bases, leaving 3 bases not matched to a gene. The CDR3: CASSYSGQGGTEAFF. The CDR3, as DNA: TGTGCCAGCAGTTACTCGGGACAGGGAGGCACTGAAGCTTTCTTT.

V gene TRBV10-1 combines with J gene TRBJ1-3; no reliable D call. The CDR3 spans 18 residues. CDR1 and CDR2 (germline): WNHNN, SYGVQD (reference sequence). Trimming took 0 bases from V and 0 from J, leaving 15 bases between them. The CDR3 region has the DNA TGCGCCAGCAGTGAGTCGGGTCACACTTTAAGCTCTGGAAACACCATATATTTT. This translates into CASSESGHTLSSGNTIYF.